This T cell receptor beta chain comes out of a study of beta chain features in type 1 diabetes. Overall study findings and caveats: HLA effects on TCRB rearrangement stayed unresolved here. Among all four CD4+ subsets, Type 1 diabetes patients had TCRB CDR3s that were moderately but significantly shorter. An over-representation of cells with high TCR expression could result from cDNA sequencing.

Looked up from germline, CDR1 is SGHTA and CDR2 is FQGNSA. CDR3 length: 13 amino acids. The ends were cut back, 5 bases at V and 6 bases at J, with 13 bases in the middle. This clone was recorded a few times. Its antigen remains unknown. The authors reverse transcribed all of the isolated RNA, so sequencing captured expressed TCRB transcripts. TCRdb keeps only in-frame clones here, not all; method: immunoSEQ multiplex PCR. The sample lists about 930,000 clones; 15% to 20% were seen once. This sequence originates from a woman under 30 in good health. The chain recombines TRBV7-2 with TRBJ1-2; the D is unclear. The sample taken for sequencing was naive CD4+ T cells from blood. CDR3: CASSLRAPDGYTF. Here the CDR3 DNA reads TGTGCCAGCAGCCTGCGGGCTCCAGATGGCTACACCTTC.